The source of this TCR beta chain is a study of blood T cells in healthy people across ages. General study results and limits: Long-lived and aged donors differed, with more naive CD4+ cells and higher diversity in the long-lived.

This CDR3 is built from 15 residues. Germline V lookup: CDR1 SGHAT, CDR2 FQNNGV. Deletions cut 0 bases from V and 0 bases from J, with 6 bases between. Using a J-beta primer mix together with a sample-barcoded 5' primer, a second PCR was run for about 7 to 12 cycles. TCRdb redid the calling of the 5' RACE reads with MiXCR, one entry per CDR3 protein. The table lists 1.8 million or so distinct CDR3 sequences, more than 35% of them singletons. Turning to this clonotype: What it recognizes is unknown.

Caucasian individuals from Russia who were healthy and aged roughly 6 to 95 acted as donors. The chain combines TRBV11-2 with TRBJ1-5; D not certain. Sequenced material: blood. The clonotype originates from a human donor in good health. The CDR3 loop reads CASSLDGNSNQPQHF. The CDR3 nucleotides read TGTGCCAGCAGCTTAGACGGTAATAGCAATCAGCCCCAGCATTTT.